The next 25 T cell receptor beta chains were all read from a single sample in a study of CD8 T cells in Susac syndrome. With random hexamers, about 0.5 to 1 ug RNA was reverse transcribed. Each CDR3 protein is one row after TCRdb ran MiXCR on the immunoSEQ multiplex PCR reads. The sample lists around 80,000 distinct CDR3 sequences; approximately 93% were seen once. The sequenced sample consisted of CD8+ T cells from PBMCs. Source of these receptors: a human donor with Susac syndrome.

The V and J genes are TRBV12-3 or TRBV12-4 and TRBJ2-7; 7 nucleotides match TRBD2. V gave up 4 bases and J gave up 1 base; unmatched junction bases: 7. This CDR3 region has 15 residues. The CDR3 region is CASSSLASYSYEQYF. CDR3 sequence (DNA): TGTGCCAGCAGTTCACTAGCGTCTTATTCCTACGAGCAGTACTTC.

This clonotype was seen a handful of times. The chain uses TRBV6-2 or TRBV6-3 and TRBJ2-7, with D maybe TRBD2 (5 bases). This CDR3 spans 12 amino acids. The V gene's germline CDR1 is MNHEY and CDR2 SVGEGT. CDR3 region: CVRERDSYEQYF. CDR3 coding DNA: TGTGTCCGGGAAAGGGATTCCTACGAGCAGTACTTC.

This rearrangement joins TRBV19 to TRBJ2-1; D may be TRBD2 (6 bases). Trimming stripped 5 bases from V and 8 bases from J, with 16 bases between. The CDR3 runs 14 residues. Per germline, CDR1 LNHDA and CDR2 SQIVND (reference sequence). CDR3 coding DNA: TGTGCCAGTAGTTCCCAGACTAGGCTGGATGAGCAGTTCTTC. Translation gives CASSSQTRLDEQFF.

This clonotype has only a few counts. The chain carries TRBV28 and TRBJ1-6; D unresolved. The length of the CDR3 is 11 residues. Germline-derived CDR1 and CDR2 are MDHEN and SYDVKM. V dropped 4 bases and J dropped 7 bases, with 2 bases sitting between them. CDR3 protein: CASSSNSPLHF. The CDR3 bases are TGTGCCAGCAGTTCCAATTCACCCCTCCACTTT.

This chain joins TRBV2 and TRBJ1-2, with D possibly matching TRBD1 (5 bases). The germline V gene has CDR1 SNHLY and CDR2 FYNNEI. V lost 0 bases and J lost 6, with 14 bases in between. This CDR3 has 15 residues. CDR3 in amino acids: CASSEAIQGRDGYTF. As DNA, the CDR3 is TGTGCCAGCAGTGAAGCGATCCAAGGCAGGGATGGCTACACCTTC. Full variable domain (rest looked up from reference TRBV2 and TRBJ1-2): EPEVTQTPSHQVTQMGQEVILRCVPISNHLYFYWYRQILGQKVEFLVSFYNNEISEKSEIFDDQFSVERPDGSNFTLKIRSTKLEDSAMYFCASSEAIQGRDGYTFGSGTRLTVV.

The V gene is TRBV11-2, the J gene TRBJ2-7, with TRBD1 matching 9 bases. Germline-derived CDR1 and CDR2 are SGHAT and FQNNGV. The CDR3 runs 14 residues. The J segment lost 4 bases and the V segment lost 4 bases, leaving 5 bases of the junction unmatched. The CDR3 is CASSSRQGGYEQYF. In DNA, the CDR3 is TGTGCCAGCAGCTCGAGACAGGGGGGATACGAGCAGTACTTC.

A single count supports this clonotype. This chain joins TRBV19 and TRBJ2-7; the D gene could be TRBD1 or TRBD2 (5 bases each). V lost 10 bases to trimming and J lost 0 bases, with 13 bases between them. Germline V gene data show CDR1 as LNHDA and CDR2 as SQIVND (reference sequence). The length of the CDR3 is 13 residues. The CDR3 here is CATRGRSSYEQYF. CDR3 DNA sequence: TGTGCCACCCGGGGCAGAAGCTCCTACGAGCAGTACTTC.

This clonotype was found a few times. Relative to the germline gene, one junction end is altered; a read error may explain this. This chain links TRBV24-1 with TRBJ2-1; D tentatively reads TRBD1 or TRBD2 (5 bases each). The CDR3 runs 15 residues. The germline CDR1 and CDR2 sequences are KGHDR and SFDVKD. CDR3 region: CATSDPGTGYSEQFF. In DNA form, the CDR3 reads TGTGCCACCAGTGACCCCGGGACGGGGTACAGTGAGCAGTTCTTC.

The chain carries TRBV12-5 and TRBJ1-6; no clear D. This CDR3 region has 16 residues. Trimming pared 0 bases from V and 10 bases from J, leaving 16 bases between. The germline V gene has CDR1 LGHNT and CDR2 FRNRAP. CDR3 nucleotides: TGTGCTAGTGGTTTGGTACTCCCGGAAGGTGGGTCACCCCTCCACTTT. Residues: CASGLVLPEGGSPLHF.

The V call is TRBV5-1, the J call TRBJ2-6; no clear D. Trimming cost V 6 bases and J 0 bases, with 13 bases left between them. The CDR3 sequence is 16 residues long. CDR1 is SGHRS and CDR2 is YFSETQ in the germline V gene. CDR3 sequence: CASTPTSGSGANVLTF. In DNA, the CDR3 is TGCGCCAGCACCCCTACGTCGGGCTCTGGGGCCAACGTCCTGACTTTC.

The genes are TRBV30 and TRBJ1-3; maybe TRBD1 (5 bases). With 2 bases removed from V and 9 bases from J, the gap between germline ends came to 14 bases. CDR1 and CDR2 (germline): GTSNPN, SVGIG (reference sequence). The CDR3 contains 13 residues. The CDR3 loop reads CAWSLGTAGTIYF. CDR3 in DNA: TGTGCCTGGAGTCTCGGGACCGCGGGCACCATATATTTT.

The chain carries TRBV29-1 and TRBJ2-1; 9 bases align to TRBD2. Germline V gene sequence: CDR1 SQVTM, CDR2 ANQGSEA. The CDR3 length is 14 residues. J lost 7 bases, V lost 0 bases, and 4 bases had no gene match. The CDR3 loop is CSVEEVSGRNEQFF. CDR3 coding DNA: TGCAGCGTTGAAGAGGTTAGCGGGAGAAATGAGCAGTTCTTC.

The CDR3: CASSSDIMNTEAFF. The DNA for the CDR3 is TGTGCCAGCAGCTCCGATATTATGAACACTGAAGCTTTCTTT. The chain carries TRBV6-2 or TRBV6-3 and TRBJ1-1; D call uncertain. Germline V gives CDR1 MNHEY, CDR2 SVGEGT. This CDR3 has 14 amino acids. Trimming shortened V by 6 bases and J by 0 bases, and 11 bases separated the two germline ends.

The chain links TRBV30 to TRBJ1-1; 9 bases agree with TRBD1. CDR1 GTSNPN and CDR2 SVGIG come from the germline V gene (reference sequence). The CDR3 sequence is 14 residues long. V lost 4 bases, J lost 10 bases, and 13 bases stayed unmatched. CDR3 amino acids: CAWTPRAGQGIAFF. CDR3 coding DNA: TGTGCCTGGACCCCACGGGCGGGACAGGGAATAGCTTTCTTT.

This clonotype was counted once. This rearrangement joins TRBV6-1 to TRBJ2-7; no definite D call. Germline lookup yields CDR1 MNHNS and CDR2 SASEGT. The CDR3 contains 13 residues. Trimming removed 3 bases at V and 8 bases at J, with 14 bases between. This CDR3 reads CASSDNRVEQQYF. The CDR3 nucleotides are TGTGCCAGCAGTGATAACAGAGTCGAACAGCAGTACTTC.

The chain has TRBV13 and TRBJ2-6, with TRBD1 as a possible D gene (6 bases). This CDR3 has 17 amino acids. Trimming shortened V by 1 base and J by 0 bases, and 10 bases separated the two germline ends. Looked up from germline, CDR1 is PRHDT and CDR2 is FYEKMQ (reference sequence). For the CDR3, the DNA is TGTGCCAGCAGCTTAGTGGGGGCTTTCTCTGGGGCCAACGTCCTGACTTTC. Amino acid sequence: CASSLVGAFSGANVLTF.

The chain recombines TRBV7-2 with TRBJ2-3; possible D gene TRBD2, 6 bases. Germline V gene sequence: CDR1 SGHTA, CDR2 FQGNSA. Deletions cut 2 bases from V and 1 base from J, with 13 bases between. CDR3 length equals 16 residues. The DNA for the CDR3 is TGTGCCAGCAGCTTATTCGAGACTAGGGGCACAGATACGCAGTATTTT. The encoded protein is CASSLFETRGTDTQYF.

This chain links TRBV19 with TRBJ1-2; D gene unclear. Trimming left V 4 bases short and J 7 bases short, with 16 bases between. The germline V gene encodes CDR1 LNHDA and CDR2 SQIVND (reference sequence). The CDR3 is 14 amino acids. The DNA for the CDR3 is TGTGCCAGTAGTACCCCGGGGTCCGGCGGTGGCTACACCTTC. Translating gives CASSTPGSGGGYTF.

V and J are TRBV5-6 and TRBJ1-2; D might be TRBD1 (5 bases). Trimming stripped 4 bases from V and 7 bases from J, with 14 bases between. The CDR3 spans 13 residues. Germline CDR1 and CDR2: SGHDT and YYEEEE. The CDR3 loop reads CASSRGSPSGYTF. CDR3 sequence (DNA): TGTGCCAGCAGCCGGGGCAGTCCCTCTGGCTACACCTTC.

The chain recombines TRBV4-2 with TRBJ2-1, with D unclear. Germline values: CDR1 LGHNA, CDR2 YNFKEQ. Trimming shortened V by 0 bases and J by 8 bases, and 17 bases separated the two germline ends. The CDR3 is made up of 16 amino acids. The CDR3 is CASSQDLDLGSDEQFF. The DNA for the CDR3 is TGTGCCAGCAGCCAAGATCTGGATCTAGGGTCGGATGAGCAGTTCTTC.

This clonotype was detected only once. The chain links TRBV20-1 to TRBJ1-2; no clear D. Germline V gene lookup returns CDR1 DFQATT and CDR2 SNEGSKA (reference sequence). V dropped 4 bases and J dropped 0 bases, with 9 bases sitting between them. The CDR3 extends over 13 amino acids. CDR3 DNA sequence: TGCAGTGCTACACCGACTACTAACTATGGCTACACCTTC. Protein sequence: CSATPTTNYGYTF.

Written as DNA, the CDR3 is TGTGCCTGGAGGCCCGGACAGGGGAGCACTGAAGCTTTCTTT. It translates to CAWRPGQGSTEAFF. V and J are TRBV30 and TRBJ1-1; 9 bases fit TRBD1. Germline V gene lookup returns CDR1 GTSNPN and CDR2 SVGIG (reference sequence). V was pared by 3 bases and J by 4 bases, with 6 bases of the junction left unmatched. The CDR3 has 14 residues.

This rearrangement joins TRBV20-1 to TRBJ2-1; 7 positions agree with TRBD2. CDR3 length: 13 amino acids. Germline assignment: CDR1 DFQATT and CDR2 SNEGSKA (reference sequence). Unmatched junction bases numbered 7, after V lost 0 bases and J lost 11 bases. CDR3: CSARDPQGTKQFF. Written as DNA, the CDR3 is TGCAGTGCTAGAGACCCCCAAGGGACTAAGCAGTTCTTC.

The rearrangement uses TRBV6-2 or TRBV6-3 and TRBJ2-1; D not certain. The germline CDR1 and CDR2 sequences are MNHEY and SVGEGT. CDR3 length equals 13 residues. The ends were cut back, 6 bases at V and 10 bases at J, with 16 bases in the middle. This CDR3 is CASSPTGIREQFF. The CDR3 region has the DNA TGTGCCAGCAGCCCCACGGGTATCCGGGAGCAGTTCTTC.

CDR3 protein: CASSGGVAEQYF. CDR3 coding DNA: TGTGCCAGCAGCGGGGGGGTCGCCGAGCAGTACTTC. The V gene is TRBV6-6, the J gene TRBJ2-7; TRBD2 aligns across 8 bases. The V gene's germline CDR1 is MNHNY and CDR2 SVGAGI (reference sequence). Trimming cost V 6 bases and J 6 bases; bases outside gene matches: 4. The CDR3 has 12 residues.